This passage covers 25 T cell receptor beta chains from one sample sequenced in a study of blood T cell repertoires in COVID-19. Measured with immunoSEQ multiplex PCR; TCRdb has only the in-frame clones, and not every one. The sample consists of about 120,000 clones, approximately 90% of them appearing once. Sequenced input: peripheral blood. Source of these receptors: a woman aged 45-59 years with acute or convalescent COVID-19.

The chain joins TRBV18 to TRBJ2-1, with D tentatively TRBD2 (6 bases). The CDR3 is made up of 16 amino acids. Germline-derived CDR1 and CDR2 are KGHSH and LQKENI. Trimming took off 0 bases at V and 4 bases at J, with 13 bases between the two ends. CDR3 region: CASSPPVGGRYNEQFF. In DNA, the CDR3 is TGTGCCAGCTCACCACCTGTGGGAGGCCGGTACAATGAGCAGTTCTTC.

This clone was seen only a few times. The V and J genes are TRBV28 and TRBJ1-4; D might be TRBD1 (5 bases). The CDR3 covers 15 residues. Germline V gene sequence: CDR1 MDHEN, CDR2 SYDVKM. V was clipped by 2 bases and J by 4 bases, with 11 bases between them. In DNA form, the CDR3 reads TGTGCCAGCAGTTTAGGGGGGTCACTTAATGAAAAACTGTTTTTT. It codes for CASSLGGSLNEKLFF.

V and J are TRBV3-1 (or the pseudogene TRBV3-2) and TRBJ2-1; 8 nucleotides align to TRBD2. CDR1 LGHDT and CDR2 YNNKEL come from the germline V gene (reference sequence). With V trimmed by 6 bases and J by 2 bases, 12 bases remained unmatched. The CDR3 covers 17 residues. CDR3 amino acids: CASRELLAGGTYNEQFF. The CDR3 region has the DNA TGTGCCAGCAGGGAGTTGTTGGCGGGAGGCACCTACAATGAGCAGTTCTTC.

V is TRBV10-3 and J is TRBJ1-5; no reliable D call. V lost 3 bases and J 9 bases, leaving 15 bases between the germline ends. The length of the CDR3 is 14 residues. Germline V gene lookup returns CDR1 ENHRY and CDR2 SYGVKD. CDR3: CAISDGEVVRPQHF. CDR3 nucleotides: TGTGCCATCAGTGATGGAGAAGTCGTAAGGCCCCAGCATTTT.

This chain uses TRBV20-1 with TRBJ2-3; D gene ambiguous. The V end lost 1 base, the J end lost 6 bases, and 5 bases lay between the germline ends. The CDR3 is 11 residues long. The germline gives CDR1 DFQATT, CDR2 SNEGSKA (reference sequence). CDR3 nucleotide sequence: TGCAGTGCTAGAGGGCGGGATACGCAGTATTTT. This encodes CSARGRDTQYF.

Only a few counts were recorded for this clone. The rearrangement joins TRBV11-2 to TRBJ2-5; 8 bases align to TRBD2. Germline assignment: CDR1 SGHAT and CDR2 FQNNGV. CDR3 length: 15 amino acids. The ends lost 4 bases at V and 5 bases at J; junction bases unmatched: 9. CDR3 sequence reads: CASSSLGPGGETQYF. The CDR3, as DNA: TGTGCCAGCAGCTCCCTGGGCCCGGGGGGGGAGACCCAGTACTTC.

The genes are TRBV4-1 and TRBJ1-2; TRBD1 matches at 8 bases. Trimming took 0 bases from V and 4 from J; bases not matched to a gene: 13. Germline values: CDR1 MGHRA, CDR2 YSYEKL. CDR3 length equals 18 residues. This CDR3 reads CASSQDLRQGAGGYGYTF. The CDR3 region has the DNA TGCGCCAGCAGCCAAGACCTTCGGCAGGGGGCCGGGGGCTATGGCTACACCTTC.

The CDR3 loop is CASSSTLLTGVSNQPQHF. In DNA, the CDR3 is TGTGCCAGCAGCTCCACCCTACTGACAGGGGTTAGCAATCAGCCCCAGCATTTT. The V gene is TRBV28, the J gene TRBJ1-5; 8 positions match TRBD1. Looked up from germline, CDR1 is MDHEN and CDR2 is SYDVKM. The CDR3 extends over 18 amino acids. V dropped 6 bases and J dropped 0; count of bases not matched to a gene: 13. Complete variable domain (other parts from reference TRBV28 and TRBJ1-5): DVKVTQSSRYLVKRTGEKVFLECVQDMDHENMFWYRQDPGLGLRLIYFSYDVKMKEKGDIPEGYSVSREKKERFSLILESASTNQTSMYLCASSSTLLTGVSNQPQHFGDGTRLSIL.

The V and J genes are TRBV7-8 and TRBJ1-1; 7 bases fit TRBD1. The CDR3 is 14 amino acids. Germline V gene lookup returns CDR1 SGHVS and CDR2 FQNEAQ. Trimming took 3 bases from V and 1 from J; bases not matched to a gene: 2. CDR3 in amino acids: CASSFTGENTEAFF. CDR3 bases: TGTGCCAGCAGCTTCACAGGGGAGAACACTGAAGCTTTCTTT.

The gene calls are TRBV11-2 and TRBJ2-7, with 16 positions matching TRBD2. The ends lost 5 bases at V and 4 bases at J; junction bases unmatched: 8. Germline V gives CDR1 SGHAT, CDR2 FQNNGV. CDR3 size: 17 residues. The CDR3 DNA follows: TGTGCCAGCAGCGGAGGGACTAGCGGGAGGGTGTTTTACGAGCAGTACTTC. It encodes CASSGGTSGRVFYEQYF.

This clone appeared a few times. V gene TRBV7-9 combines with J gene TRBJ2-4; 8 bases are a match to TRBD2. This CDR3 has 14 amino acids. Germline V CDR1 and CDR2: SEHNR, FQNEAQ (reference sequence). The V and J ends lost 5 bases and 7 bases, in that order; junction bases with no gene match: 7. CDR3 DNA sequence: TGTGCCAGCAGCACAGCGGGGGAGAGGAACATTCAGTACTTC. Translated, it gives CASSTAGERNIQYF.

The chain recombines TRBV5-6 with TRBJ2-7; 16 nucleotides align to TRBD2. V shed 0 bases, J shed 5 bases, and the junction held 2 bases outside the gene matches. This CDR3 spans 16 amino acids. Germline lookup yields CDR1 SGHDT and CDR2 YYEEEE. CDR3 sequence reads: CASSLGGLAGGNEQYF. CDR3 DNA: TGTGCCAGCAGCTTGGGGGGACTAGCGGGAGGGAACGAGCAGTACTTC.

This chain links TRBV11-2 with TRBJ1-6; TRBD1 is a possible D gene (6 bases). The ends were cut back, 1 base at V and 2 bases at J, with 12 bases in the middle. CDR3 length: 17 amino acids. Germline V CDR1 and CDR2: SGHAT, FQNNGV. CDR3 sequence reads: CASSLVGGAAYNSPLHF. The CDR3 DNA sequence: TGTGCCAGCAGCTTAGTGGGGGGGGCGGCCTATAATTCACCCCTCCACTTT. The full variable domain, rest sourced from reference TRBV11-2 and TRBJ1-6, is EAGVAQSPRYKIIEKRQSVAFWCNPISGHATLYWYQQILGQGPKLLIQFQNNGVVDDSQLPKDRFSAERLKGVDSTLKIQPAKLEDSAVYLCASSLVGGAAYNSPLHFGNGTRLTVT.

The rearrangement joins TRBV7-2 to TRBJ2-2; D is undetermined. The CDR3 loop spans 13 amino acids. The germline V and J ends were trimmed by 2 bases and 4 bases, with 5 bases remaining between them. CDR1 SGHTA and CDR2 FQGNSA come from the germline V gene. CDR3 in amino acids: CASSLSVTGELFF. In nucleotides, the CDR3 is TGTGCCAGCAGCTTATCAGTCACCGGGGAGCTGTTTTTT.

V gene TRBV18 combines with J gene TRBJ2-1; 9 bases align to TRBD1. V was pared by 3 bases and J by 7 bases, with 7 bases of the junction left unmatched. This CDR3 is 15 amino acids long. Germline CDR1 is KGHSH and CDR2 is LQKENI. The CDR3 sequence is CASSPRTGEKNEQFF. As DNA, the CDR3 is TGTGCCAGCTCACCCAGGACAGGGGAAAAGAATGAGCAGTTCTTC.

The chain has TRBV19 and TRBJ1-2, with D perhaps TRBD1 (6 bases). Germline V CDR1 and CDR2: LNHDA, SQIVND (reference sequence). Trimming removed 3 bases from V and 3 bases from J, with 14 bases in between. The CDR3 runs 15 residues. The CDR3 reads CASSIGQGKHYGYTF. CDR3 nucleotide sequence: TGTGCCAGTAGTATCGGCCAGGGGAAGCACTATGGCTACACCTTC.

This rearrangement joins TRBV7-9 to TRBJ2-1; 7 bases match TRBD2. Germline V gene lookup returns CDR1 SEHNR and CDR2 FQNEAQ (reference sequence). Germline trimming cut 5 bases from V and 4 bases from J; bases unmatched to any gene: 5. This CDR3 is built from 14 residues. The DNA for the CDR3 is TGTGCCAGCAGCATGAGGGAGGGTTACAATGAGCAGTTCTTC. It specifies CASSMREGYNEQFF.

This rearrangement joins TRBV7-2 to TRBJ2-3, with 7 positions matching TRBD2. From germline, CDR1 is SGHTA and CDR2 FQGNSA. Unmatched junction bases numbered 9, after V lost 5 bases and J lost 4 bases. There are 15 residues in the CDR3. Written as DNA, the CDR3 is TGTGCCAGCAGCAGCGGGACGGCAGAGGCAGATACGCAGTATTTT. It yields the protein CASSSGTAEADTQYF.

The genes are TRBV3-1 (or the pseudogene TRBV3-2) and TRBJ2-7; 11 nucleotides agree with TRBD2. With V trimmed by 3 bases and J by 0 bases, 13 bases remained unmatched. The V gene's germline CDR1 is LGHDT and CDR2 YNNKEL (reference sequence). The CDR3 length is 19 residues. The CDR3 loop is CASSQYPRGTSGLSYEQYF. The CDR3 nucleotides read TGTGCCAGCAGCCAGTACCCCCGCGGGACTAGCGGACTCTCCTACGAGCAGTACTTC.

The chain couples TRBV3-1 (or the pseudogene TRBV3-2) to TRBJ2-1, with a tentative D call TRBD2 (6 bases). This CDR3 contains 18 residues. Germline V gene data show CDR1 as LGHDT and CDR2 as YNNKEL (reference sequence). The V gene lost 0 bases and the J gene lost 4 bases, with 19 bases spanning the gap. CDR3 loop: CASSQDRGLGGLYNEQFF. The CDR3 region has the DNA TGTGCCAGCAGCCAAGATCGAGGGTTGGGGGGACTGTACAATGAGCAGTTCTTC.

The rearrangement links TRBV2 to TRBJ1-1; D possibly corresponds to TRBD1 (6 bases). The germline gives CDR1 SNHLY, CDR2 FYNNEI. This CDR3 contains 13 residues. Between the trimmed V and J ends, which lost 6 bases and 4 bases, there was a span of 12 bases. The CDR3 reads CASRPQGITEAFF. The CDR3 region has the DNA TGTGCCAGCAGGCCACAGGGTATCACTGAAGCTTTCTTT.

The V call is TRBV19, the J call TRBJ2-7; 12 nucleotides agree with TRBD2. The V gene end was trimmed by 8 bases and the J gene end by 2 bases; junction bases not matched to a gene: 1. The CDR3 runs 13 residues. Per germline, CDR1 LNHDA and CDR2 SQIVND (reference sequence). In DNA form, the CDR3 reads TGTGCCAGTGCTAGCGGGAGGGCCTACGAGCAGTACTTC. Encoded protein: CASASGRAYEQYF.

This clone has more than one count but fewer than ten. The chain has TRBV6-5 and TRBJ1-6; a possible D gene is TRBD1 (6 bases). The CDR3 is 14 amino acids. V lost 6 bases and J 5 bases, leaving 11 bases between the germline ends. Germline lookup yields CDR1 MNHEY and CDR2 SVGAGI. CDR3 residues: CASSQTGDNSPLHF. The CDR3 DNA reads TGTGCCAGCAGCCAGACAGGCGATAATTCACCCCTCCACTTT.

The rearrangement links TRBV5-4 to TRBJ1-2; 7 positions agree with TRBD1. This CDR3 is built from 14 residues. V shed 4 bases and J 4 bases; nucleotides not matched to a gene: 7. Germline V gene data show CDR1 as SGHNT and CDR2 as YYREEE (reference sequence). The DNA for the CDR3 is TGTGCCAGCAGCCTTTCGACAGGGCCCTATGGCTACACCTTC. Residues: CASSLSTGPYGYTF.

The chain is built from TRBV4-2 and TRBJ2-2, with a weak D call TRBD2 (5 bases). Germline lookup yields CDR1 LGHNA and CDR2 YNFKEQ. CDR3 size: 16 residues. Trimming cost V 0 bases and J 4 bases, with 12 bases left between them. This chain's CDR3 is CASSQESSLLTGELFF. CDR3 coding DNA: TGTGCCAGCAGCCAAGAGTCTAGCTTACTCACCGGGGAGCTGTTTTTT.